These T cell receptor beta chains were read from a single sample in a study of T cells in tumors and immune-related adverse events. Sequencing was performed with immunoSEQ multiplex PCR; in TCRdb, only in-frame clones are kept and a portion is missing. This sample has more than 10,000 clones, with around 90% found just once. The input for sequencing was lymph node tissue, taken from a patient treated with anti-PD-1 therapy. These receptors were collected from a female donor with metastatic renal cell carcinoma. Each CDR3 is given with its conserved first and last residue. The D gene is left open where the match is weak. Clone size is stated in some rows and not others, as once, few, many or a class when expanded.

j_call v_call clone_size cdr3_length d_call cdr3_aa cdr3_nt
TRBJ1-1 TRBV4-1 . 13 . CASSRIGGTEAFF TGCGCCAGCAGCCGGATCGGTGGCACTGAAGCTTTCTTT
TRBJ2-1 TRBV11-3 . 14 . CASSLLSSYNEQFF TGTGCCAGCAGCTTACTTTCATCCTACAATGAGCAGTTCTTC
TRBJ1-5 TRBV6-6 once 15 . CASSSNSRGLLTQHF TGTGCCAGCAGTTCCAACAGTCGGGGGCTTCTGACCCAGCATTTT
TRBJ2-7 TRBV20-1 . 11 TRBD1 CSAQGAYEQYF TGCAGTGCTCAGGGGGCCTACGAGCAGTACTTC
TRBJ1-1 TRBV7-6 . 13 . CASSQDLNTEAFF TGTGCCAGCAGCCAAGACTTGAACACTGAAGCTTTCTTT
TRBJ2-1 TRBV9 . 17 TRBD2 CASSEPLAGPYYNEQFF TGTGCCAGCAGTGAACCCCTAGCGGGACCATACTACAATGAGCAGTTCTTC
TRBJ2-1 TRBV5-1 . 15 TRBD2 CASSLSLAGSNEQFF TGCGCCAGCAGCTTGTCTCTAGCGGGAAGCAATGAGCAGTTCTTC
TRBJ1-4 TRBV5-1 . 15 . CASRTTGTHNEKLFF TGCGCCAGCAGAACGACCGGGACTCATAATGAAAAACTGTTTTTT
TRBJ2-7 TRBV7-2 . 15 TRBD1 CASSSTGQAPYEQYF TGTGCCAGCAGCTCAACGGGACAGGCGCCCTACGAGCAGTACTTC
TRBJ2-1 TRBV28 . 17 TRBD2 CASSTAGGLDGADEQFF TGTGCCAGCTCGACAGCGGGAGGGCTTGATGGTGCGGATGAGCAGTTCTTC
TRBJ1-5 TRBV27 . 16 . CASSLRGGMRNQPQHF TGTGCCAGCAGTTTACGGGGGGGCATGCGGAATCAGCCCCAGCATTTT
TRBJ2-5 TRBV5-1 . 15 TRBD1 CASSLFRGPQETQYF TGCGCCAGCAGCTTGTTCAGGGGGCCCCAAGAGACCCAGTACTTC
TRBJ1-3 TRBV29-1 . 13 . CSVTGYSGNTIYF TGCAGCGTAACAGGTTACTCTGGAAACACCATATATTTT
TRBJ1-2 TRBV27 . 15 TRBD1 CASSSKGTGVRGYTF TGTGCCAGCAGCTCCAAGGGGACAGGGGTTCGGGGCTACACCTTC
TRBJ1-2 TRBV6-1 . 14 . CASRPSGGSEGYTF TGTGCCAGCAGGCCCTCCGGGGGGAGTGAAGGCTACACCTTC
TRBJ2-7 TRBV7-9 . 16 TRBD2 CASSLIVAGGNYEQYF TGTGCCAGCAGCTTAATAGTAGCGGGGGGGAACTACGAGCAGTACTTC
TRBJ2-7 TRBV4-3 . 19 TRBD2 CASSQETLSSSGGWYEQYF TGCGCCAGCAGCCAAGAGACCCTTTCCTCTAGCGGGGGGTGGTACGAGCAGTACTTC
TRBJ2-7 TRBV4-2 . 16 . CASSQDLGDTAYEQYF TGTGCCAGCAGCCAAGATCTTGGGGACACTGCCTACGAGCAGTACTTC
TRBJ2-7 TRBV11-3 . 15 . CASSFSSPTSYEQYF TGTGCCAGCAGCTTTAGCTCCCCGACCTCCTACGAGCAGTACTTC
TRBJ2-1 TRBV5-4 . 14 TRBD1 CASSPRTGRNEQFF TGTGCCAGCAGCCCCAGGACAGGGCGCAATGAGCAGTTCTTC
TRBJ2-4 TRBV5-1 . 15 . CASREGFLGENIQYF TGCGCCAGCAGGGAGGGGTTTTTGGGCGAAAACATTCAGTACTTC
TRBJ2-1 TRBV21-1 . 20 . CASSKAGAKKTGSGYNEQFF TGTGCCAGCAGCAAAGCTGGCGCAAAAAAGACAGGGTCGGGGTACAATGAGCAGTTCTTC
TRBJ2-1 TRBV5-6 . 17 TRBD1 CASSLTGSIGSYNEQFF TGTGCCAGCAGCCTGACAGGGTCTATTGGGTCCTACAATGAGCAGTTCTTC
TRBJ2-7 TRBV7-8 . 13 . CASIPVASGEQYF TGTGCCAGCATCCCGGTTGCGTCGGGGGAGCAGTACTTC
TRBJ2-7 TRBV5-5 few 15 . CASTYSSPTVYEQYF TGTGCCAGCACCTACAGCTCCCCAACCGTTTACGAGCAGTACTTC
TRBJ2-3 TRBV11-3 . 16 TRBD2 CASSWGTSESTDTQYF TGTGCCAGCAGCTGGGGGACTAGCGAGAGCACAGATACGCAGTATTTT
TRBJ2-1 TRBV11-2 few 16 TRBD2 CASSLMRGGRVNEQFF TGTGCCAGCAGCTTAATGCGGGGAGGGCGGGTCAATGAGCAGTTCTTC
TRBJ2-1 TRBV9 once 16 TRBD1 CASSAPPGQGNNEQFF TGTGCCAGCAGCGCACCTCCGGGACAGGGTAATAATGAGCAGTTCTTC